This passage covers 29 T cell receptor beta chains from one sample sequenced in a study of blood T cell repertoires in COVID-19. The data were produced by immunoSEQ multiplex PCR, yet TCRdb's version contains in-frame clones alone and is incomplete. Seen here are around 150,000 clones, 80% observed once, and the top ten hold 6%. Sequences were obtained from PBMCs or T cells enriched from blood (not recorded which). Receptors originate from a man aged 40-50 years who had recovered from COVID-19.

The chain uses TRBV6-5 and TRBJ2-3; D ambiguous. The CDR3 has 15 amino acids. Looked up from germline, CDR1 is MNHEY and CDR2 is SVGAGI. V lost 6 bases, J lost 5 bases, and 18 bases lay in between. Here the CDR3 DNA reads TGTGCCAGCAGCCCCCCCCGTGCGAGAGGAGATACGCAGTATTTT. Protein product: CASSPPRARGDTQYF.

The chain carries TRBV2 and TRBJ1-6; D is ambiguous. This CDR3 has 15 amino acids. With 4 bases removed from V and 4 bases from J, the gap between germline ends came to 11 bases. CDR1 and CDR2 from the germline V gene are SNHLY and FYNNEI. The CDR3 nucleotides are TGTGCCAGCAGTGGCGGGGTGGATTATAATTCACCCCTCCACTTT. It translates to CASSGGVDYNSPLHF.

This chain uses TRBV6-5 with TRBJ2-5, with 13 bases fitting TRBD2. In germline, CDR1 is MNHEY, CDR2 SVGAGI. The V segment lost 8 bases and the J segment 5 bases; nucleotides outside the gene matches: 8. CDR3 length: 15 amino acids. In nucleotides, the CDR3 is TGTGCCAGCCGCACTAGCGGGGGGGCAGGGGAGACCCAGTACTTC. Translation gives CASRTSGGAGETQYF.

This clone was seen a handful of times. The rearrangement joins TRBV10-3 to TRBJ1-6; 7 nucleotides line up with TRBD1. CDR1 and CDR2 (germline): ENHRY, SYGVKD. J gave up 11 bases and V 6 bases, and 16 bases lay outside the gene matches. The CDR3 extends over 16 amino acids. CDR3 sequence: CAISRDSLTVGPPLHF. CDR3 DNA: TGTGCCATCAGCAGGGACAGCCTCACCGTAGGGCCACCCCTCCACTTT.

Comment on this clone: Other DNA sequences in the same sample also yield this CDR3. This sequence joins TRBV6-5 and TRBJ1-1; D perhaps matches TRBD1 (6 bases). The CDR3 is 11 residues long. V lost 8 bases and J 5 bases, leaving 9 bases between the germline ends. The germline CDR1 and CDR2 sequences are MNHEY and SVGAGI. This chain's CDR3 is CASGRGTEAFF. The DNA of the CDR3 is TGTGCCAGCGGGAGGGGGACTGAAGCTTTCTTT.

J is TRBJ2-3 and V is TRBV10-3; D gene ambiguous. CDR3 length: 13 amino acids. Trimming removed 1 base from V and 3 bases from J, with 5 bases in between. Germline V gene sequence: CDR1 ENHRY, CDR2 SYGVKD. The CDR3, as DNA: TGTGCCATCAGTGAGTTCGGGACAGATACGCAGTATTTT. This sequence encodes CAISEFGTDTQYF.

This chain uses TRBV9 with TRBJ2-5; 9 positions match TRBD2. This CDR3 contains 16 residues. Trimming at V came to 4 bases and at J to 4 bases, leaving 11 bases not matched to a gene. Per the germline V gene, CDR1 is SGDLS and CDR2 is YYNGEE. The CDR3 reads CASSPRGTSFTETQYF. CDR3 DNA sequence: TGTGCCAGCAGCCCAAGAGGGACTAGCTTCACAGAGACCCAGTACTTC.

The chain has TRBV30 and TRBJ2-2; perhaps TRBD1 as D (5 bases). The V end was cut by 1 base, the J end by 2 bases, with 8 bases between. The CDR3 extends over 14 amino acids. Germline-derived CDR1 and CDR2 are GTSNPN and SVGIG (reference sequence). For the CDR3, the DNA is TGTGCCTGGAGTGCTCAGGGAAACACCGGGGAGCTGTTTTTT. It encodes CAWSAQGNTGELFF.

This chain uses TRBV11-2 with TRBJ2-5; D might be TRBD2 (5 bases). This CDR3 spans 15 amino acids. Between the trimmed V and J ends, which lost 6 bases and 0 bases, there was a span of 14 bases. The germline gives CDR1 SGHAT, CDR2 FQNNGV. In DNA, the CDR3 is TGTGCCAGCAGTCCCCCCCTAGCCAACCAAGAGACCCAGTACTTC. Its protein product is CASSPPLANQETQYF.

This clone was observed a few times. V and J are TRBV6-5 and TRBJ1-5; D remains ambiguous. Germline-derived CDR1 and CDR2 are MNHEY and SVGAGI. V was cut by 5 bases and J by 3 bases, with 8 bases left in between. The CDR3 sequence is 13 residues long. The CDR3 spells CASSPRVNQPQHF. In DNA, the CDR3 is TGTGCCAGCAGTCCCCGGGTCAATCAGCCCCAGCATTTT.

This chain links TRBV24-1 with TRBJ1-4; no reliable D call. Per the germline V gene, CDR1 is KGHDR and CDR2 is SFDVKD. V lost 5 bases and J lost 0, with 15 bases in between. The CDR3 covers 17 residues. The CDR3 loop reads CATSGTSEGSTNEKLFF. The CDR3, as DNA: TGTGCCACCAGTGGTACGAGTGAGGGATCAACTAATGAAAAACTGTTTTTT.

This clone was recorded many times. V usage is TRBV9 and J usage is TRBJ2-1, with 12 nucleotides matching TRBD1. Germline CDR1 SGDLS, CDR2 YYNGEE. There are 20 residues in the CDR3. The ends lost 3 bases at V and 2 bases at J; junction bases unmatched: 15. As DNA, the CDR3 is TGTGCCAGCAGCGCTTCCGGGACAGGGGGCCCACTAAGCACCTACAATGAGCAGTTCTTC. This encodes CASSASGTGGPLSTYNEQFF.

V gene TRBV18 combines with J gene TRBJ1-1; D may be TRBD1 (6 bases). The CDR3 contains 15 residues. Trimming pared 1 base from V and 1 base from J, leaving 10 bases between. CDR1 KGHSH and CDR2 LQKENI come from the germline V gene. CDR3 DNA sequence: TGTGCCAGCTCACCACTATGGACAGCGAACACTGAAGCTTTCTTT. It specifies CASSPLWTANTEAFF.

V usage is TRBV6-5 and J usage is TRBJ1-4; no definite D call. The CDR3 is 14 residues long. V lost 6 bases and J 4 bases, leaving 12 bases between the germline ends. Germline assignment: CDR1 MNHEY and CDR2 SVGAGI. DNA of the CDR3: TGTGCCAGCAGCGATAGTGTCGGTAATGAAAAACTGTTTTTT. As protein: CASSDSVGNEKLFF.

The chain combines TRBV4-1 with TRBJ2-3, with 9 bases matching TRBD2. The CDR3 runs to 17 residues. V was pared by 0 bases and J by 5 bases, with 9 bases of the junction left unmatched. From germline, CDR1 is MGHRA and CDR2 YSYEKL. CDR3 sequence: CASSQEGQRGVGDTQYF. CDR3 in DNA: TGCGCCAGCAGCCAAGAAGGGCAGCGGGGGGTAGGAGATACGCAGTATTTT.

The V and J genes are TRBV27 and TRBJ2-2; TRBD2 matches at 9 bases. The germline CDR1 and CDR2 sequences are MNHEY and SMNVEV (reference sequence). J was trimmed by 3 bases and V by 3 bases; bases with no gene match: 11. The CDR3 has 18 residues. CDR3 nucleotide sequence: TGTGCCAGCAGTTTGAGACTAGCGGAAATCACCTACACCGGGGAGCTGTTTTTT. Translated, it gives CASSLRLAEITYTGELFF.

The chain couples TRBV5-6 to TRBJ1-1, with 7 bases identical to TRBD1. The length of the CDR3 is 12 residues. Germline lookup yields CDR1 SGHDT and CDR2 YYEEEE. With 7 bases clipped from V and 9 bases from J, the junction kept 9 bases outside the gene matches. CDR3 region: CASSLRDRQAFF. The CDR3 coding sequence is TGTGCCAGCTCACTTCGGGACAGACAAGCTTTCTTT.

The gene calls are TRBV3-1 (or the pseudogene TRBV3-2) and TRBJ1-1; 8 bases agree with TRBD1. The V segment lost 0 bases and the J segment 1 base; nucleotides outside the gene matches: 13. This CDR3 spans 19 amino acids. CDR1 and CDR2 from the germline V gene are LGHDT and YNNKEL (reference sequence). The CDR3 sequence: CASSQDPPYGQGPNTEAFF. The CDR3 DNA sequence: TGTGCCAGCAGCCAAGATCCCCCCTACGGACAGGGCCCGAACACTGAAGCTTTCTTT.

The gene calls are TRBV6-5 and TRBJ2-7; 7 nucleotides agree with TRBD2. The CDR3 totals 14 residues. Germline loops: CDR1 MNHEY, CDR2 SVGAGI. After removal of 8 bases from V and 7 bases from J, the junction contained 14 bases not matched to a gene. The CDR3 DNA reads as TGTGCCAGCTCTACCAGCGGGGCGCCGGGTGAGCAGTACTTC. Translating gives CASSTSGAPGEQYF.

The V gene is TRBV9, the J gene TRBJ2-3, with a tentative D call TRBD1 (6 bases). Germline CDR1 reads SGDLS; CDR2 reads YYNGEE. V was shortened by 0 bases and J by 4 bases, with 9 bases between the two germline ends. The CDR3 is 14 residues long. CDR3 coding DNA: TGTGCCAGCAGCGTAGGTGGGGGCGCAGATACGCAGTATTTT. Translated: CASSVGGGADTQYF. The complete variable domain, with remaining parts taken from reference TRBV9 and TRBJ2-3, reads DSGVTQTPKHLITATGQRVTLRCSPRSGDLSVYWYQQSLDQGLQFLIQYYNGEERAKGNILERFSAQQFPDLHSELNLSSLELGDSALYFCASSVGGGADTQYFGPGTRLTVL.

This chain uses TRBV5-1 with TRBJ2-5; 11 nucleotides agree with TRBD1. The CDR3 covers 15 residues. Per the germline V gene, CDR1 is SGHRS and CDR2 is YFSETQ. After removal of 4 bases from V and 3 bases from J, the junction contained 5 bases not matched to a gene. The CDR3 spells CASSKGTGGEETQYF. The CDR3 region has the DNA TGCGCCAGCAGCAAGGGGACAGGGGGGGAAGAGACCCAGTACTTC.

V gene TRBV7-9 combines with J gene TRBJ1-2; 7 bases map to TRBD1. Germline lookup yields CDR1 SEHNR and CDR2 FQNEAQ (reference sequence). V lost 1 base and J lost 0; bases outside the gene matches: 2. The CDR3 extends over 15 amino acids. The CDR3 DNA follows: TGTGCCAGCAGCTTAGGACAGGGCCCTAACTATGGCTACACCTTC. It translates to CASSLGQGPNYGYTF.

The CDR3 protein is CASSADRVGEQYV. CDR3 DNA sequence: TGTGCCAGCTCAGCAGACAGGGTGGGTGAGCAGTACGTC. The chain is built from TRBV18 and TRBJ2-7; TRBD1 matches 7 bases. V lost 5 bases to trimming and J lost 7 bases; unmatched junction nucleotides: 8. The CDR3 runs 13 residues. Germline loops: CDR1 KGHSH, CDR2 LQKENI.

This rearrangement joins TRBV19 to TRBJ1-1; D is possibly TRBD1 (6 bases). The CDR3 has 16 amino acids. Germline CDR1 reads LNHDA; CDR2 reads SQIVND (reference sequence). Trimming cost V 6 bases and J 1 base, with 18 bases left between them. Here the CDR3 reads CASSTRTARGNTEAFF. The CDR3 DNA reads TGTGCCAGTAGCACCCGGACTGCCAGGGGGAACACTGAAGCTTTCTTT. Looking up the rest from reference TRBV19 and TRBJ1-1 gives the full variable domain: DGGITQSPKYLFRKEGQNVTLSCEQNLNHDAMYWYRQDPGQGLRLIYYSQIVNDFQKGDIAEGYSVSREKKESFPLTVTSAQKNPTAFYLCASSTRTARGNTEAFFGQGTRLTVV.

The V call is TRBV23-1, the J call TRBJ2-1; 8 bases are a match to TRBD1. TRBV23-1 has ORF status, its function being uncertain. Trimming took 7 bases from V and 5 from J; bases not matched to a gene: 4. There are 13 residues in the CDR3. CDR3 in amino acids: CASIGQGDNEQFF. The CDR3 nucleotides read TGCGCCAGCATCGGACAGGGCGACAATGAGCAGTTCTTC.

The chain couples TRBV5-1 to TRBJ2-3; 8 bases align to TRBD2. This CDR3 is 15 amino acids long. J was trimmed by 4 bases and V by 0 bases; bases with no gene match: 4. The germline V gene encodes CDR1 SGHRS and CDR2 YFSETQ. CDR3 DNA sequence: TGCGCCAGCAGCTTGGCAGCGGGGGTGTCAGATACGCAGTATTTT. Translating gives CASSLAAGVSDTQYF.

Written as DNA, the CDR3 is TGTGCCAGTACTCCGGGACTAGCCCCAGATACGCAGTATTTT. It specifies CASTPGLAPDTQYF. This chain links TRBV19 with TRBJ2-3; 9 bases fit TRBD2. The germline CDR1 and CDR2 sequences are LNHDA and SQIVND (reference sequence). V was pared by 7 bases and J by 4 bases, with 6 bases of the junction left unmatched. The CDR3 consists of 14 residues.

This clone was counted once. The chain is built from TRBV30 and TRBJ2-7; 10 positions agree with TRBD1. V trimming: 4 bases; J trimming: 3 bases; junction bases outside the gene matches: 9. Germline loops: CDR1 GTSNPN, CDR2 SVGIG (reference sequence). The CDR3 loop spans 15 amino acids. The CDR3 DNA reads TGTGCCTGGAAAGATGGGACAGGGGTCGGCTACGAGCAGTACTTC. This codes for CAWKDGTGVGYEQYF. The whole variable domain, filled in from reference TRBV30 and TRBJ2-7, reads SQTIHQWPATLVQPVGSPLSLECTVEGTSNPNLYWYRQAAGRGLQLLFYSVGIGQISSEVPQNLSASRPQDRQFILSSKKLLLSDSGFYLCAWKDGTGVGYEQYFGPGTRLTVT.

The rearrangement links TRBV18 to TRBJ1-4; D is possibly TRBD1 (6 bases). Trimming stripped 3 bases from V and 8 bases from J, with 19 bases between. CDR1 is KGHSH and CDR2 is LQKENI in the germline V gene. The CDR3 is made up of 16 amino acids. The CDR3 sequence: CASSPTTGHRVEKLFF. The CDR3 DNA follows: TGTGCCAGCTCACCGACCACAGGGCACCGCGTAGAAAAACTGTTTTTT.